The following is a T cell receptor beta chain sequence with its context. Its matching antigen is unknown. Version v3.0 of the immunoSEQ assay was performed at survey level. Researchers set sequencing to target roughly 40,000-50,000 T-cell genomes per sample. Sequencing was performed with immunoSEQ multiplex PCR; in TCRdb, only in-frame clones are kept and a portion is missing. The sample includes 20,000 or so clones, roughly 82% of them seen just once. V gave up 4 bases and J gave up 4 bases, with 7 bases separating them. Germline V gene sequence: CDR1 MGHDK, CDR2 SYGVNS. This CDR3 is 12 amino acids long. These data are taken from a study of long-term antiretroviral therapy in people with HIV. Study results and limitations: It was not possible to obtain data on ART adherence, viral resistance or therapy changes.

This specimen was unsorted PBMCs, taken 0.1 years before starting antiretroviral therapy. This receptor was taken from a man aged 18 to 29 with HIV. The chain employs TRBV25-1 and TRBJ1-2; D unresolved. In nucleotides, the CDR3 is TGTGCCAGCAGTGGGCCGCTCTATGGCTACACCTTC. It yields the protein CASSGPLYGYTF.